This TCR beta chain was found in a study of T cells of healthy individuals. The germline V gene has CDR1 DFQATT and CDR2 SNEGSKA (reference sequence). V was clipped by 5 bases and J by 4 bases; unmatched bases: 7. This CDR3 region has 14 residues. TCRdb redid the calling of the 5' RACE reads with MiXCR, one entry per CDR3 protein. This repertoire shows 100,000 or so distinct CDR3 sequences, about 16% found once; its top ten account for approximately 5.7%. The chain carries TRBV20-1 and TRBJ1-4, with 7 nucleotides matching TRBD1. This TCR came from a human donor in good health. CDR3 sequence reads: CSALGTEVNEKLFF. The CDR3 DNA reads as TGCAGTGCTCTCGGGACAGAAGTTAATGAAAAACTGTTTTTT.